These 30 T cell receptor beta chains were sequenced from one sample in a study of regulatory T cells in long-lasting Graves disease. For TCR beta, libraries came from iRepertoire HTBI primers and Arm-PCR of CDR3 regions. Using its own MiXCR run on the multiplex PCR reads, TCRdb lists one record per CDR3 protein. This table holds 420,000 or so distinct CDR3 sequences, approximately 16% found once. Time point here: newly diagnosed GD, antithyroid drugs for less than 3 months. PBMC-derived RNA was used for the TCR library. The same sample was also studied in work on T cells in Graves' hyperthyroidism and ophthalmopathy.

This specimen consisted of peripheral blood mononuclear cells (PBMCs), obtained at new diagnosis, from a patient treated with antithyroid drugs. The receptor set was obtained from a woman younger than 35 with Graves disease.

V is TRBV25-1 and J is TRBJ1-3; D gene uncertain. V was clipped by 5 bases and J by 4 bases, with 3 bases between them. CDR3 length: 11 amino acids. Germline V CDR1 and CDR2: MGHDK, SYGVNS. The CDR3: CASSWGNTIYF. The CDR3 region has the DNA TGTGCCAGCAGTTGGGGAAACACCATATATTTT. Combining the CDR3 with reference TRBV25-1 and TRBJ1-3 gives the whole variable domain EADIYQTPRYLVIGTGKKITLECSQTMGHDKMYWYQQDPGMELHLIHYSYGVNSTEKGDLSSESTVSRIRTEHFPLTLESARPSHTSQYLCASSWGNTIYFGEGSWLTVV.

This clonotype occurred many times. This chain uses TRBV29-1 with TRBJ1-2; the match to TRBD1 covers 7 bases. This CDR3 has 13 amino acids. V trimming: 4 bases; J trimming: 5 bases; junction bases outside the gene matches: 7. CDR1 SQVTM and CDR2 ANQGSEA come from the germline V gene. CDR3 protein: CSVGGGTVYGYTF. For the CDR3, the DNA is TGCAGCGTTGGCGGAGGGACAGTATATGGCTACACCTTC.

In DNA form, the CDR3 reads TGTGCCAGCAGTTACTCCAGGATGGGGGTGGCTTTCTTT. Amino acids: CASSYSRMGVAFF. V usage is TRBV6-2 or TRBV6-3 and J usage is TRBJ1-1, with D tentatively TRBD1 (5 bases). V lost 0 bases and J 11 bases, leaving 13 bases between the germline ends. The CDR3 loop spans 13 amino acids. Germline CDR1 MNHEY, CDR2 SVGEGT.

J is TRBJ2-7 and V is TRBV4-1; 10 bases match TRBD1. Per germline, CDR1 MGHRA and CDR2 YSYEKL. V lost 3 bases, J lost 3 bases, and 8 bases stayed unmatched. The CDR3 has 16 amino acids. The CDR3, as DNA: TGCGCCAGCAGCCAGGTCGGACAGGGGGATTACTACGAGCAGTACTTC. Its translation is CASSQVGQGDYYEQYF.

V usage is TRBV29-1 and J usage is TRBJ2-1, with TRBD2 identical over 9 bases. The CDR3 is made up of 15 amino acids. V shed 2 bases, J shed 4 bases, and the junction held 6 bases outside the gene matches. Per germline, CDR1 SQVTM and CDR2 ANQGSEA. CDR3 protein: CSVELASGAYNEQFF. DNA of the CDR3: TGCAGCGTTGAACTGGCTAGCGGGGCTTACAATGAGCAGTTCTTC.

This clonotype was counted many times. J is TRBJ1-4 and V is TRBV28, with TRBD1 as a possible D gene (6 bases). Germline assignment: CDR1 MDHEN and CDR2 SYDVKM. There are 15 residues in the CDR3. Deletions cut 6 bases from V and 11 bases from J, with 22 bases between. CDR3 in DNA: TGTGCCAGCAGCCCCGGCGCAGGGGTAATGATGAAACTGTTTTTT. It codes for CASSPGAGVMMKLFF.

This clonotype was picked up a small number of times. J is TRBJ1-3 and V is TRBV2, with TRBD1 matching 8 bases. This CDR3 has 15 amino acids. Germline V gene sequence: CDR1 SNHLY, CDR2 FYNNEI. J gave up 0 bases and V 6 bases, and 4 bases lay outside the gene matches. CDR3 region: CASRDRAISGNTIYF. CDR3 coding DNA: TGTGCCAGCAGGGACAGGGCCATCTCTGGAAACACCATATATTTT.

This clonotype has more than one count but fewer than ten. The genes are TRBV30 and TRBJ1-1; TRBD1 aligns across 9 bases. Germline CDR1 reads GTSNPN; CDR2 reads SVGIG (reference sequence). The CDR3 totals 18 residues. Unmatched junction bases numbered 11, after V lost 0 bases and J lost 0 bases. The CDR3 sequence is CAWSVGTGRTFLNTEAFF. In nucleotides, the CDR3 is TGTGCCTGGAGTGTAGGGACAGGGCGAACTTTCCTGAACACTGAAGCTTTCTTT. Full variable domain (missing parts from reference TRBV30 and TRBJ1-1): SQTIHQWPATLVQPVGSPLSLECTVEGTSNPNLYWYRQAAGRGLQLLFYSVGIGQISSEVPQNLSASRPQDRQFILSSKKLLLSDSGFYLCAWSVGTGRTFLNTEAFFGQGTRLTVV.

In its sample, this clonotype was seen many times. V usage is TRBV7-2 and J usage is TRBJ2-1; 9 bases are a match to TRBD1. Germline values: CDR1 SGHTA, CDR2 FQGNSA. This CDR3 contains 16 residues. With V trimmed by 5 bases and J by 7 bases, 12 bases remained unmatched. CDR3 region: CASSPRHGTGRNEQFF. CDR3 nucleotides: TGTGCCAGCAGCCCCCGACACGGGACAGGGAGAAATGAGCAGTTCTTC.

This clonotype turned up a few times. The rearrangement links TRBV7-9 to TRBJ2-3, with 15 positions matching TRBD2. The trim removed 6 bases at V and 5 bases at J, leaving 6 bases unmatched. This CDR3 has 16 residues. CDR1 is SEHNR and CDR2 is FQNEAQ in the germline V gene (reference sequence). CDR3 protein: CASSSRTSGRVDTQYF. CDR3 DNA: TGTGCCAGCAGTTCTAGGACTAGCGGGAGGGTAGATACGCAGTATTTT.

V and J are TRBV12-3 or TRBV12-4 and TRBJ1-1; a possible D gene is TRBD1 (6 bases). V shed 7 bases and J shed 4 bases, with 19 bases lying between them. The CDR3 loop spans 15 amino acids. CDR3 residues: CASTPLQGWGTEAFF. In DNA, the CDR3 is TGTGCCAGCACCCCGTTGCAGGGGTGGGGCACTGAAGCTTTCTTT.

This clonotype was observed at least ten times. This chain uses TRBV11-2 with TRBJ1-3, with 8 bases matching TRBD1. From germline, CDR1 is SGHAT and CDR2 FQNNGV. V lost 4 bases to trimming and J lost 0 bases; unmatched junction nucleotides: 5. This CDR3 region has 16 residues. This CDR3 reads CASSYRTGTSGNTIYF. The CDR3, as DNA: TGTGCCAGCAGCTATAGGACAGGGACCTCTGGAAACACCATATATTTT.

The table lists this clonotype with many counts. This rearrangement joins TRBV25-1 to TRBJ2-1, with D perhaps assigned TRBD1 or TRBD2 (6 bases each). The V and J ends lost 4 bases and 1 base respectively, with 17 bases between them. CDR3 length: 17 residues. Germline lookup yields CDR1 MGHDK and CDR2 SYGVNS. The chain's CDR3 is CASSARGTGGSYNEQFF. The CDR3 DNA is TGTGCCAGCAGTGCTAGGGGGACTGGGGGGTCCTACAATGAGCAGTTCTTC.

The table lists this clonotype with many counts. J is TRBJ2-7 and V is TRBV11-2; a possible D gene is TRBD2 (5 bases). The CDR3 runs 16 residues. Germline V gene sequence: CDR1 SGHAT, CDR2 FQNNGV. The ends were cut back, 6 bases at V and 4 bases at J, with 22 bases in the middle. The CDR3 sequence: CASRLRGFDERYEQYF. For the CDR3, the DNA is TGTGCCAGCAGACTACGCGGGTTTGATGAACGTTACGAGCAGTACTTC.

About this clonotype: Possible read error: a much larger clone is one base away. The gene calls are TRBV7-9 and TRBJ2-7; 10 bases are shared with TRBD2. After removal of 1 base from V and 7 bases from J, the junction contained 10 bases not matched to a gene. CDR1 SEHNR and CDR2 FQNEAQ come from the germline V gene (reference sequence). The CDR3 covers 16 residues. The CDR3 DNA is TGTGCCAGCAGCTTAGTCGGGACTAGCGCCTACAATGAGCAGTACTTC. Amino acid sequence: CASSLVGTSAYNEQYF.

The V gene is TRBV3-1, the J gene TRBJ1-6; 12 nucleotides align to TRBD1. Germline-derived CDR1 and CDR2 are LGHDT and YNNKEL (reference sequence). V was clipped by 1 base and J by 14 bases; unmatched bases: 9. The CDR3 has 16 amino acids. DNA for the CDR3: TGTGCCAGCAGCCAAGCTCCCGGGACAGGGGGCATCGCCCTCCACTTT. Translated, it gives CASSQAPGTGGIALHF.

The CDR3 coding sequence is TGTGCCAGCAGGCGTGCTAGTGAAGCTTTCTTT. Translating gives CASRRASEAFF. The rearrangement uses TRBV6-1 and TRBJ1-1, with D uncertain. The ends were cut back, 6 bases at V and 7 bases at J, with 9 bases in the middle. The germline gives CDR1 MNHNS, CDR2 SASEGT. The CDR3 extends over 11 amino acids.

This clonotype was detected many times. In nucleotides, the CDR3 is TGTGCCAGCAGCTCGACAGGCGTTAGCACAGATACGCAGTATTTT. Translating gives CASSSTGVSTDTQYF. This chain links TRBV7-9 with TRBJ2-3; a possible D gene is TRBD1 (6 bases). Germline CDR1 SEHNR, CDR2 FQNEAQ (reference sequence). This CDR3 contains 15 residues. The ends were cut back, 4 bases at V and 0 bases at J, with 11 bases in the middle.

This clonotype was detected only a few times. The chain combines TRBV7-2 with TRBJ2-1; D remains ambiguous. Germline CDR1 is SGHTA and CDR2 is FQGNSA. With 2 bases removed from V and 9 bases from J, the gap between germline ends came to 17 bases. This CDR3 is 15 amino acids long. Written as DNA, the CDR3 is TGTGCCAGCAGCTTAATTTCGTGGGATCGAGGTGAGCAGTTCTTC. Its translation is CASSLISWDRGEQFF.

This clonotype was seen at least ten times. The rearrangement links TRBV12-3 or TRBV12-4 to TRBJ2-7, with 10 bases fitting TRBD1. Trimming at V came to 2 bases and at J to 3 bases, leaving 4 bases not matched to a gene. The CDR3 contains 15 residues. The CDR3 nucleotides are TGTGCCAGCAGTTTAATCGGACAGGGGGACTACGAGCAGTACTTC. It yields the protein CASSLIGQGDYEQYF.

This clonotype was seen at least ten times. The chain has TRBV28 and TRBJ2-7, with 12 bases identical to TRBD2. Germline assignment: CDR1 MDHEN and CDR2 SYDVKM. Unmatched junction bases numbered 7, after V lost 7 bases and J lost 3 bases. This CDR3 spans 15 amino acids. The CDR3 DNA is TGTGCCAGCACCGGAGGGACTAGCGGGCGCTACGAGCAGTACTTC. Its protein product is CASTGGTSGRYEQYF.

This clonotype showed up many times. This chain links TRBV7-2 with TRBJ1-1; no reliable D call. Germline CDR1 SGHTA, CDR2 FQGNSA. Trimming removed 5 bases from V and 2 bases from J, with 12 bases in between. This CDR3 has 14 residues. The CDR3 DNA sequence: TGTGCCAGCAGCCCGTTTTTAGTAAACACTGAAGCTTTCTTT. Translated: CASSPFLVNTEAFF.

This clonotype has a count of ten or more. The V and J genes are TRBV5-1 and TRBJ2-7, with D unclear. The germline gives CDR1 SGHRS, CDR2 YFSETQ. This CDR3 comprises 13 residues. V was trimmed by 5 bases and J by 2 bases, leaving 11 bases between them. In DNA, the CDR3 is TGCGCCAGCAGGTTACGGCCCACCTACGAGCAGTACTTC. It codes for CASRLRPTYEQYF.

This clonotype has only a few counts. The chain combines TRBV12-3 or TRBV12-4 with TRBJ1-6; a possible D gene is TRBD1 (6 bases). The CDR3 totals 14 residues. Between the trimmed V and J ends, which lost 3 bases and 6 bases, there was a span of 9 bases. The CDR3 loop reads CASSFGQSNSPLHF. The CDR3 DNA reads TGTGCCAGCAGTTTTGGACAGTCTAATTCACCCCTCCACTTT.

With respect to this clonotype: A much larger clone sits a single nucleotide away, making a read error possible. The conserved final phenylalanine or tryptophan is absent from the CDR3, which likely points to a read error. CDR3 sequence reads: CASSEGFGARVDTEAFC. Here the CDR3 DNA reads TGTGCCAGCAGTGAAGGGTTTGGGGCGAGGGTGGACACTGAAGCTTTCTGT. This rearrangement joins TRBV6-2 or TRBV6-3 to TRBJ1-1, with D possibly TRBD1 on 5 matching bases. This CDR3 comprises 17 residues. Germline CDR1 and CDR2: MNHEY and SVGEGT. V lost 5 bases and J lost 3, with 22 bases in between.

The chain joins TRBV27 to TRBJ2-5, with D unclear. Trimming took 0 bases from V and 5 from J, leaving 7 bases between them. Germline V CDR1 and CDR2: MNHEY, SMNVEV (reference sequence). The CDR3 runs 13 residues. CDR3 region: CASSLSSWETQYF. The CDR3 DNA reads as TGTGCCAGCAGTTTATCCTCGTGGGAGACCCAGTACTTC.

This clonotype was seen only a few times. The rearrangement uses TRBV7-2 and TRBJ1-3, with D possibly matching TRBD1 (5 bases). V was pared by 5 bases and J by 1 base, with 15 bases between. The germline gives CDR1 SGHTA, CDR2 FQGNSA. The CDR3 contains 16 residues. The CDR3 is CASSPDSIHSGNTIYF. In DNA form, the CDR3 reads TGTGCCAGCAGCCCCGACAGCATTCATTCTGGAAACACCATATATTTT.

This clonotype was counted between two and nine times. Relative to the germline gene, one junction end is altered; a read error may explain this. The CDR3 here is CASEQVADNVLTF. DNA of the CDR3: TGCGCCAGTGAACAGGTGGCCGACAACGTCCTGACTTTC. The chain joins TRBV28 to TRBJ2-6, with D perhaps TRBD1 (5 bases). The CDR3 runs to 13 residues. Per the germline V gene, CDR1 is MDHEN and CDR2 is SYDVKM.

This clonotype was seen at least ten times. In nucleotides, the CDR3 is TGTGCCAGCAGTATTCCCCAGGGGGCCACGCGGGACGAGCAGTACTTC. It encodes CASSIPQGATRDEQYF. The gene calls are TRBV12-3 or TRBV12-4 and TRBJ2-7, with 8 bases that match TRBD1. V shed 5 bases, J shed 5 bases, and the junction held 14 bases outside the gene matches. This CDR3 comprises 16 residues.

This clonotype was seen at least ten times. The chain couples TRBV13 to TRBJ2-4; 9 bases fit TRBD1. The CDR3 is 13 residues long. Per germline, CDR1 PRHDT and CDR2 FYEKMQ (reference sequence). The V and J ends lost 4 bases and 12 bases, in that order; junction bases with no gene match: 7. CDR3 DNA: TGTGCCAGCAGCTGGGACAGGGCAAGGAATCAGTACTTC. Protein: CASSWDRARNQYF. The full variable domain, its missing parts supplied by reference TRBV13 and TRBJ2-4, is AAGVIQSPRHLIKEKRETATLKCYPIPRHDTVYWYQQGPGQDPQFLISFYEKMQSDKGSIPDRFSAQQFSDYHSELNMSSLELGDSALYFCASSWDRARNQYFGAGTRLSVL.